This TCR beta chain was profiled in a study of blood T cell repertoires in COVID-19. Study background: Samples representing acute and convalescent COVID-19 were sourced from the United States, Italy and Spain. The cDNA or gDNA used as material had been derived from T cells, B-cell-depleted T cells, or PBMCs.

Trimming left V 1 base short and J 7 bases short, with 14 bases between. The germline CDR1 and CDR2 sequences are SGHVS and FQNEAQ. The CDR3 length is 15 residues. Measured with immunoSEQ multiplex PCR; TCRdb has only the in-frame clones, and not every one. The sample lists about 290,000 clones; about 85% were seen once. The sequence came from a woman in her fifties or sixties with active or convalescent COVID-19. The material sequenced was peripheral blood. This chain uses TRBV7-8 with TRBJ1-5; possibly TRBD1 for D (6 bases). This CDR3 is CASSLDRVIRQPQHF. CDR3 sequence (DNA): TGTGCCAGCAGCTTAGACAGGGTAATTCGCCAGCCCCAGCATTTT. The complete variable domain, with remaining parts taken from reference TRBV7-8 and TRBJ1-5, reads GAGVSQSPRYKVAKRGQDVALRCDPISGHVSLFWYQQALGQGPEFLTYFQNEAQLDKSGLPSDRFFAERPEGSVSTLKIQRTQQEDSAVYLCASSLDRVIRQPQHFGDGTRLSIL.